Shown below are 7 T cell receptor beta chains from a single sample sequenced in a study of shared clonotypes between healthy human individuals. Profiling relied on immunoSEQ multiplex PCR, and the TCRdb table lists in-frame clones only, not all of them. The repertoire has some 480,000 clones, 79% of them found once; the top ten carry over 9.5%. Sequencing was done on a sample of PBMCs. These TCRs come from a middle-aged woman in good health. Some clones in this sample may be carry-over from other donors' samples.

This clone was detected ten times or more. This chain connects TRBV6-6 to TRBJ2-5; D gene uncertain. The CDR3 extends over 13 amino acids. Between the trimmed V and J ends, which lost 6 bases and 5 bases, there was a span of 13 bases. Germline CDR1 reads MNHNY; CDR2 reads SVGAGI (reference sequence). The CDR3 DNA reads TGTGCCAGCAGCCCTCAGCCCCAGGAGACCCAGTACTTC. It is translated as CASSPQPQETQYF.

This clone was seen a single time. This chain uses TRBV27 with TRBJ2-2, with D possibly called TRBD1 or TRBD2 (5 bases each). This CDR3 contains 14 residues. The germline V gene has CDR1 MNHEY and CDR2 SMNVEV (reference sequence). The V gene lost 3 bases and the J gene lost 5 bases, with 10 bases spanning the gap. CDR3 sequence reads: CASSLGTLTGELFF. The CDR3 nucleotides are TGTGCCAGCAGTTTGGGGACGCTGACCGGGGAGCTGTTTTTT.

The CDR3 DNA reads as TGTGCCAGCAGCCGAAGACGAGGAGACAGTACGAACACCGGGGAGCTGTTTTTT. Protein product: CASSRRRGDSTNTGELFF. The chain links TRBV27 to TRBJ2-2, with D perhaps matching TRBD1 (5 bases). CDR3 length: 18 amino acids. Germline CDR1 reads MNHEY; CDR2 reads SMNVEV (reference sequence). The V end was cut by 6 bases, the J end by 0 bases, with 20 bases between.

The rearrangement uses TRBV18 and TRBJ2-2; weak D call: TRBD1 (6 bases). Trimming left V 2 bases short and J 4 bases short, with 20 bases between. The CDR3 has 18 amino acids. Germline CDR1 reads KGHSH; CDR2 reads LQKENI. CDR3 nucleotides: TGTGCCAGCTCACCAAACAGGGTCGGAGTTCCGATCACCGGGGAGCTGTTTTTT. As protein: CASSPNRVGVPITGELFF.

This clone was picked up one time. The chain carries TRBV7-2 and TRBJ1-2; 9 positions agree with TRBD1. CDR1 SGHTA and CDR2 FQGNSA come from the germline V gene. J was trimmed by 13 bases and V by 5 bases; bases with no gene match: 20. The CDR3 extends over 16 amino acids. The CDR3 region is CASSPTPTDRGELRTF. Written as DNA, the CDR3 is TGTGCCAGCAGCCCAACCCCTACGGACAGGGGCGAACTCCGCACCTTC.

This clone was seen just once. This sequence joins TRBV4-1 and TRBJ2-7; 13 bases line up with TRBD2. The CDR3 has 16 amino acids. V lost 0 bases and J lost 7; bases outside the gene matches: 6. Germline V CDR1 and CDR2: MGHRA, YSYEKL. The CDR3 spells CASSQDHRLAGGEQYF. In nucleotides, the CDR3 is TGCGCCAGCAGCCAAGATCACCGACTAGCGGGGGGTGAGCAGTACTTC.

The CDR3 is CASSSRRGSGANVLTF. CDR3 in DNA: TGCGCCAGCAGCTCGAGGAGGGGCTCTGGGGCCAACGTCCTGACTTTC. This chain uses TRBV5-1 with TRBJ2-6; D may be TRBD2 (6 bases). Trimming took off 3 bases at V and 0 bases at J, with 10 bases between the two ends. In germline, CDR1 is SGHRS, CDR2 YFSETQ. The CDR3 totals 16 residues.